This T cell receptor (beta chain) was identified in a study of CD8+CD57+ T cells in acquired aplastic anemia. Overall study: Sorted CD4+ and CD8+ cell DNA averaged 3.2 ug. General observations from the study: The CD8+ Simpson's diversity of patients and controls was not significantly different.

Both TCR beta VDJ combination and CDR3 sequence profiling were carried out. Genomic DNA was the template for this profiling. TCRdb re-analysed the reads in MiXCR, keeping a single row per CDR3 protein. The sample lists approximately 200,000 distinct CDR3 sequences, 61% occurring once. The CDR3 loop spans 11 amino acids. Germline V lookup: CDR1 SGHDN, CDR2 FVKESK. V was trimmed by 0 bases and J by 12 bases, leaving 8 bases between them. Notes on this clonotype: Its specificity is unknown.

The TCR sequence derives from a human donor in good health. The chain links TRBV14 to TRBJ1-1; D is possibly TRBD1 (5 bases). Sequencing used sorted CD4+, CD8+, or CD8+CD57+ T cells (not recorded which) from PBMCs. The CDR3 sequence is CASSQEEGTFF. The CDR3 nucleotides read TGTGCCAGCAGCCAAGAGGAGGGGACTTTCTTT. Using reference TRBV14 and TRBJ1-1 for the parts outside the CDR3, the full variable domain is EAGVTQFPSHSVIEKGQTVTLRCDPISGHDNLYWYRRVMGKEIKFLLHFVKESKQDESGMPNNRFLAERTGGTYSTLKVQPAELEDSGVYFCASSQEEGTFFGQGTRLTVV.